This TCR beta chain is from a study of blood T cells in healthy people across ages. Alongside a J-beta primer mix, a sample-barcoded 5' primer served in a second PCR lasting about 7 to 11 cycles. Each of the cDNA molecules was tagged by a template-switch adaptor with 12 random nucleotides. From the 5' RACE reads, TCRdb called clonotypes with MiXCR, one entry per CDR3 protein. The data contain some 560,000 distinct CDR3 sequences, around 27% of them singletons. No fewer than 6 micrograms of total RNA were isolated from every sample. The CDR3 has 16 residues. Germline V lookup: CDR1 SGHAT, CDR2 FQNNGV. Trimming shortened V by 1 base and J by 0 bases, and 12 bases separated the two germline ends. The sample was also linked to a second study, of T cells of mothers and their children.

The clonotype was recovered from a boy younger than 10 in good health. V gene TRBV11-2 combines with J gene TRBJ1-2; D unclear. The sample consisted of blood. The CDR3 sequence is CASSLGLIKTNYGYTF. The CDR3 nucleotides read TGTGCCAGCAGCTTAGGACTCATAAAGACTAACTATGGCTACACCTTC. The whole variable domain, remainder taken from reference TRBV11-2 and TRBJ1-2, is EAGVAQSPRYKIIEKRQSVAFWCNPISGHATLYWYQQILGQGPKLLIQFQNNGVVDDSQLPKDRFSAERLKGVDSTLKIQPAKLEDSAVYLCASSLGLIKTNYGYTFGSGTRLTVV.